The next 16 T cell receptor beta chains were all read from a single sample in a study of OX40 agonist ivuxolimab in advanced cancers. The protocol was immunoSEQ multiplex PCR, while the TCRdb copy is restricted to in-frame clones and leaves out a portion. The sample yields approximately 52,000 clones, 90% to 95% seen once. This material consisted of CD4+ or CD8+ T cells sorted from blood, taken in a trial of the OX40 agonist ivuxolimab. These receptors were obtained from an adult with an advanced solid tumor such as melanoma, head and neck, liver or kidney cancer.

The V and J genes are TRBV29-1 and TRBJ2-7, with D perhaps matching TRBD1 or TRBD2 (5 bases each). Trimming took off 8 bases at V and 1 base at J, with 18 bases between the two ends. Per the germline V gene, CDR1 is SQVTM and CDR2 is ANQGSEA. The CDR3 extends over 14 amino acids. CDR3 bases: TGCAGCATCCCCGGCAGGGAGCCATCCTACGAGCAGTACTTC. It yields the protein CSIPGREPSYEQYF.

V is TRBV7-9 and J is TRBJ1-2, with TRBD1 matching 7 bases. The CDR3 length is 16 residues. CDR1 and CDR2 from the germline V gene are SEHNR and FQNEAQ (reference sequence). After removal of 4 bases from V and 3 bases from J, the junction contained 11 bases not matched to a gene. The CDR3 DNA follows: TGTGCCAGCAGCTCACTCTCGACAGGGCGGCACTATGGCTACACCTTC. Residues: CASSSLSTGRHYGYTF.

The chain joins TRBV6-5 to TRBJ2-7; no definite D call. CDR1 and CDR2 (germline): MNHEY, SVGAGI. V was cut by 8 bases and J by 7 bases, with 12 bases left in between. This CDR3 has 11 amino acids. The CDR3 DNA sequence: TGTGCCAGCGGCCGATTACTAGAGCAGTACTTC. It is translated as CASGRLLEQYF.

The V gene is TRBV5-1, the J gene TRBJ1-4; D not resolved. CDR3 length equals 16 residues. Germline-derived CDR1 and CDR2 are SGHRS and YFSETQ. The V end lost 2 bases, the J end lost 8 bases, and 19 bases lay between the germline ends. The CDR3 bases are TGCGCCAGCAGCTTCGGGCAGCCCGAGATGGAGGAAAAACTGTTTTTT. The encoded protein is CASSFGQPEMEEKLFF. Based on the CDR3 plus reference TRBV5-1 and TRBJ1-4, the full variable domain is KAGVTQTPRYLIKTRGQQVTLSCSPISGHRSVSWYQQTPGQGLQFLFEYFSETQRNKGNFPGRFSGRQFSNSRSEMNVSTLELGDSALYLCASSFGQPEMEEKLFFGSGTQLSVL.

This sequence joins TRBV19 and TRBJ2-4; D not resolved. The CDR3 extends over 12 amino acids. With 4 bases removed from V and 5 bases from J, the gap between germline ends came to 6 bases. Germline CDR1 is LNHDA and CDR2 is SQIVND (reference sequence). In nucleotides, the CDR3 is TGTGCCAGTAGTACCAGAGAAAACATTCAGTACTTC. It codes for CASSTRENIQYF.

This clone was observed once. The chain joins TRBV6-5 to TRBJ2-5; the match to TRBD2 covers 8 bases. The CDR3 loop spans 13 amino acids. The germline CDR1 and CDR2 sequences are MNHEY and SVGAGI. V dropped 5 bases and J dropped 4; count of bases not matched to a gene: 3. The CDR3: CASSAGGAETQYF. CDR3 nucleotides: TGTGCCAGCAGTGCCGGGGGGGCAGAGACCCAGTACTTC.

This rearrangement joins TRBV4-1 to TRBJ2-7, with TRBD1 matching 7 bases. Germline V lookup: CDR1 MGHRA, CDR2 YSYEKL. The CDR3 extends over 15 amino acids. The J segment lost 2 bases and the V segment lost 1 base, leaving 5 bases of the junction unmatched. The CDR3 reads CASSQGPGQTYEQYF. The CDR3 nucleotides are TGCGCCAGCAGCCAAGGGCCGGGACAGACCTACGAGCAGTACTTC.

The V gene is TRBV2, the J gene TRBJ2-1; D is undetermined. The CDR3 length is 15 residues. The V and J ends lost 9 bases and 0 bases respectively, with 15 bases between them. Per the germline V gene, CDR1 is SNHLY and CDR2 is FYNNEI. The CDR3 reads CASDGRESSYNEQFF. The CDR3 nucleotides are TGTGCCAGTGATGGGCGAGAGAGCTCCTACAATGAGCAGTTCTTC.

This chain uses TRBV28 with TRBJ2-7; the match to TRBD2 covers 7 bases. The germline gives CDR1 MDHEN, CDR2 SYDVKM. The CDR3 is 15 residues long. V lost 6 bases to trimming and J lost 3 bases; unmatched junction nucleotides: 11. As DNA, the CDR3 is TGTGCCAGCAGCTTTCCGGCGGGGGAAGGCTACGAGCAGTACTTC. It is translated as CASSFPAGEGYEQYF.

The chain carries TRBV14 and TRBJ2-4; no firm D call. Germline V gives CDR1 SGHDN, CDR2 FVKESK. V dropped 1 base and J dropped 0 bases, with 10 bases sitting between them. CDR3 size: 16 residues. The CDR3 region has the DNA TGTGCCAGCAGCCAAGGATGGCAGACAGCCAAAAACATTCAGTACTTC. It encodes CASSQGWQTAKNIQYF.

V is TRBV4-1 and J is TRBJ2-2; 10 positions match TRBD1. CDR1 is MGHRA, CDR2 YSYEKL, per germline. The CDR3 length is 16 residues. The junction had 5 bases not matched to a gene; V was cut back by 4 bases and J by 3 bases. For the CDR3, the DNA is TGCGCCAGCAGCCCCCGCGGGACAGGGGACACCGGGGAGCTGTTTTTT. Encoded protein: CASSPRGTGDTGELFF.

The chain has TRBV27 and TRBJ2-7; 9 nucleotides align to TRBD1. CDR3 length: 15 residues. The ends lost 3 bases at V and 4 bases at J; junction bases unmatched: 7. CDR1 is MNHEY and CDR2 is SMNVEV in the germline V gene (reference sequence). The CDR3 here is CASSFGGQGGYEQYF. The DNA for the CDR3 is TGTGCCAGCAGTTTCGGGGGACAGGGTGGATACGAGCAGTACTTC.

This chain joins TRBV6-5 and TRBJ2-7, with 8 bases aligning to TRBD1. J gave up 3 bases and V 5 bases, and 9 bases lay outside the gene matches. The CDR3 runs 15 residues. Looked up from germline, CDR1 is MNHEY and CDR2 is SVGAGI. CDR3 region: CASSGGQVTIYEQYF. The CDR3, as DNA: TGTGCCAGCAGTGGGGGACAGGTAACCATCTACGAGCAGTACTTC.

CDR3 nucleotide sequence: TGTGCCAGCAGTTCCCGCCGACAGGCTGGCCACGAGCAGTACTTC. It specifies CASSSRRQAGHEQYF. This chain connects TRBV6-5 to TRBJ2-7; possibly TRBD1 for D (6 bases). The CDR3 length is 15 residues. Trimming took off 4 bases at V and 5 bases at J, with 18 bases between the two ends. Germline V gene sequence: CDR1 MNHEY, CDR2 SVGAGI.

This rearrangement joins TRBV6-6 to TRBJ2-1, with 7 bases matching TRBD1. V was pared by 4 bases and J by 6 bases, with 9 bases of the junction left unmatched. Germline CDR1 MNHNY, CDR2 SVGAGI (reference sequence). The CDR3 has 15 amino acids. The CDR3: CASSSDRAAPNEQFF. The CDR3 coding sequence is TGTGCCAGCAGTTCCGACAGGGCCGCACCCAATGAGCAGTTCTTC.

This clone appeared a single time. This rearrangement joins TRBV6-5 to TRBJ2-1; TRBD1 agrees at 10 bases. The CDR3 consists of 15 residues. V gave up 4 bases and J gave up 5 bases; unmatched junction bases: 5. The V gene's germline CDR1 is MNHEY and CDR2 SVGAGI. The CDR3 region is CASSFSTGGHNEQFF. The CDR3 bases are TGTGCCAGCAGTTTTTCGACAGGGGGCCACAATGAGCAGTTCTTC.